The subject of this entry is one TCR beta chain. The CDR3 sequence is 14 residues long. Germline CDR1 KGHSH, CDR2 LQKENI. V was shortened by 0 bases and J by 7 bases, with 10 bases between the two germline ends. This specimen comes from a study of T-cell reconstitution after alpha-beta-depleted transplantation in children. A TCRbeta library incorporating unique molecular identifiers was prepared. Using its own MiXCR run on the PCR reads, TCRdb lists one record per CDR3 protein. The repertoire holds approximately 630,000 distinct CDR3 sequences, with about an eighth as singletons. The chain uses TRBV18 and TRBJ2-1; D uncertain. The source of this sequence is a girl aged 2 to 10 with congenital amegakaryocytic thrombocytopenia, due to receive a stem cell transplant. The sequences come from PBMCs, collected before TCRalphabeta/CD19-depleted stem cell transplant. The chain's CDR3 is CASSPPGLANEQFF. The DNA for the CDR3 is TGTGCCAGCTCACCACCAGGCTTAGCAAATGAGCAGTTCTTC.